The 29 T cell receptor beta chains below were found in one sample sequenced in a study of cytomegalovirus exposure and HLA in healthy donors. A multiplex PCR was run with 60 Vbeta primers and 13 Jbeta primers. The table came from immunoSEQ multiplex PCR; TCRdb's copy has only in-frame clones and leaves some out. Among some 140,000 clones, over 75% were seen once, and the ten largest hold around 5.2%. What was sequenced was PBMCs. Every receptor here comes from a woman in her thirties or forties in good health and CMV-seropositive.

V is TRBV5-1 and J is TRBJ2-5; TRBD1 agrees at 7 bases. Germline CDR1 and CDR2: SGHRS and YFSETQ. V lost 4 bases and J lost 1; bases outside the gene matches: 7. The CDR3 covers 15 residues. CDR3 protein: CASSPGDRSQETQYF. Written as DNA, the CDR3 is TGCGCCAGCAGCCCCGGGGACAGATCCCAAGAGACCCAGTACTTC.

This clone was counted only a few times. CDR3 in DNA: TGTGCCAGCAGTTACCACGACGGGTCATCTGAGCAGTTCTTC. Translated: CASSYHDGSSEQFF. J is TRBJ2-1 and V is TRBV6-5; no clear D. Germline assignment: CDR1 MNHEY and CDR2 SVGAGI. This CDR3 spans 14 amino acids. V lost 2 bases, J lost 9 bases, and 14 bases lay in between.

The V call is TRBV5-6, the J call TRBJ2-7; D is ambiguous. From germline, CDR1 is SGHDT and CDR2 YYEEEE. Trimming left V 6 bases short and J 3 bases short, with 19 bases between. CDR3 length: 15 amino acids. CDR3 coding DNA: TGTGCCAGCATCCTTCTCCCACACCAAGACTACGAGCAGTACTTC. This translates into CASILLPHQDYEQYF.

This chain uses TRBV28 with TRBJ2-7; perhaps TRBD2 as D (5 bases). This CDR3 contains 13 residues. Germline-derived CDR1 and CDR2 are MDHEN and SYDVKM. V gave up 10 bases and J gave up 6 bases, with 19 bases separating them. The DNA of the CDR3 is TGTGCCACCGAGAGGGCTACTCCCCTCGAGCAGTACTTC. Its translation: CATERATPLEQYF.

The V and J genes are TRBV5-4 and TRBJ1-6; TRBD1 agrees at 9 bases. CDR1 and CDR2 from the germline V gene are SGHNT and YYREEE (reference sequence). CDR3 length: 15 residues. Germline trimming cut 3 bases from V and 6 bases from J; bases unmatched to any gene: 4. The CDR3: CASSSPGQGNSPLHF. The CDR3 DNA reads TGTGCCAGCAGCTCGCCGGGACAGGGTAATTCACCCCTCCACTTT.

The CDR3 reads CASSLMPGERYEQYF. The CDR3 nucleotides read TGTGCCAGCAGCTTAATGCCCGGGGAACGGTACGAGCAGTACTTC. The chain combines TRBV7-3 with TRBJ2-7, with D possibly matching TRBD2 (5 bases). CDR1 SGHTA and CDR2 FQGTGA come from the germline V gene. V was clipped by 1 base and J by 4 bases, with 14 bases between them. This CDR3 contains 15 residues.

The chain has TRBV5-6 and TRBJ1-2, with a possible D match to TRBD1 (5 bases). Germline lookup yields CDR1 SGHDT and CDR2 YYEEEE. The CDR3 is 12 amino acids. V gave up 6 bases and J gave up 8 bases, with 14 bases separating them. The CDR3 spells CASTHRGVGYTF. Here the CDR3 DNA reads TGTGCCAGCACCCATCGGGGGGTCGGCTACACCTTC.

As to this clone: Other DNA sequences in this sample translate to the same CDR3. The CDR3: CATSRAGGPLGDTQYF. CDR3 nucleotide sequence: TGTGCCACCAGCAGAGCGGGAGGGCCTCTCGGAGATACGCAGTATTTT. This rearrangement joins TRBV15 to TRBJ2-3, with TRBD2 matching over 8 bases. Germline V gene sequence: CDR1 LNHNV, CDR2 YYDKDF (reference sequence). This CDR3 has 16 residues. The J segment lost 5 bases and the V segment lost 1 base, leaving 8 bases of the junction unmatched.

The chain joins TRBV7-8 to TRBJ2-3; D perhaps matches TRBD2 (6 bases). Germline V CDR1 and CDR2: SGHVS, FQNEAQ. Trimming stripped 5 bases from V and 2 bases from J, with 29 bases between. The CDR3 runs to 20 residues. CDR3 sequence reads: CASSTRRGTPGGSPTDTQYF. The CDR3 bases are TGTGCCAGCAGCACCCGCCGGGGGACTCCTGGGGGGTCCCCCACAGATACGCAGTATTTT.

The chain links TRBV25-1 to TRBJ1-5, with 8 bases lining up with TRBD1. CDR3 length: 14 residues. Per the germline V gene, CDR1 is MGHDK and CDR2 is SYGVNS. V was clipped by 4 bases and J by 5 bases; unmatched bases: 4. The CDR3, as DNA: TGTGCCAGCAGTGGGACAGGGCGCGATCAGCCCCAGCATTTT. Protein sequence: CASSGTGRDQPQHF.

The CDR3 loop reads CASSKERGSNQPQHF. The CDR3 nucleotides are TGTGCCAGCAGCAAAGAACGGGGTAGCAATCAGCCCCAGCATTTT. V gene TRBV21-1 combines with J gene TRBJ1-5. TRBV21-1 is designated a pseudogene. This CDR3 spans 15 amino acids.

V usage is TRBV7-6 and J usage is TRBJ2-2; D is perhaps TRBD1 (5 bases). The CDR3 length is 15 residues. Trimming took 4 bases from V and 6 from J, leaving 15 bases between them. In germline, CDR1 is SGHVS, CDR2 FNYEAQ. The CDR3 DNA follows: TGTGCCAGCAGCTCCTCCAGGGTGAAACCCGGGGAGCTGTTTTTT. It translates to CASSSSRVKPGELFF.

The chain has TRBV11-2 and TRBJ1-3; perhaps TRBD1 as D (6 bases). Germline V lookup: CDR1 SGHAT, CDR2 FQNNGV. V was shortened by 5 bases and J by 4 bases, with 18 bases between the two germline ends. The CDR3 has 16 amino acids. CDR3 nucleotide sequence: TGTGCCAGCAGCCACGACAGGCCCAGCTCCGGAAACACCATATATTTT. Amino acids: CASSHDRPSSGNTIYF.

The chain recombines TRBV5-5 with TRBJ2-1; 9 bases map to TRBD2. The ends lost 1 base at V and 4 bases at J; junction bases unmatched: 12. Germline V lookup: CDR1 SGHKS, CDR2 YYEKEE (reference sequence). The CDR3 loop spans 18 amino acids. CDR3 bases: TGTGCCAGCAGCTTGCTATTAGCGGGAGCCCTAACGTACAATGAGCAGTTCTTC. As protein: CASSLLLAGALTYNEQFF.

The chain couples TRBV5-8 to TRBJ2-5; 9 nucleotides agree with TRBD2. The CDR3 is 15 residues long. J was trimmed by 2 bases and V by 7 bases; bases with no gene match: 9. Germline V lookup: CDR1 SGHTS, CDR2 YDEGEE. The CDR3, as DNA: TGTGCCAGCCTCCCCCTAGCGGGGAATCAAGAGACCCAGTACTTC. Its protein is CASLPLAGNQETQYF.

The genes are TRBV5-5 and TRBJ2-3; 10 bases fit TRBD2. V was clipped by 0 bases and J by 10 bases; unmatched bases: 8. The CDR3 has 15 residues. The V gene's germline CDR1 is SGHKS and CDR2 YYEKEE (reference sequence). CDR3 nucleotides: TGTGCCAGCAGCTTGGCGGTAGCGGGAGGTCGTGCGCAGTATTTT. Residues: CASSLAVAGGRAQYF.

The CDR3 DNA is TGCGCCAGCAGCTTCCCGACTAGCACAGATACGCAGTATTTT. This codes for CASSFPTSTDTQYF. V usage is TRBV5-1 and J usage is TRBJ2-3, with D uncertain. The CDR3 is 14 amino acids. Trimming stripped 2 bases from V and 0 bases from J, with 7 bases between. Germline V gives CDR1 SGHRS, CDR2 YFSETQ.

The chain is built from TRBV5-1 and TRBJ2-7, with 7 bases that match TRBD1. V was pared by 4 bases and J by 3 bases, with 16 bases of the junction left unmatched. Germline CDR1 SGHRS, CDR2 YFSETQ. This CDR3 is built from 17 residues. CDR3 amino acids: CASSRSIPGQIDYEQYF. CDR3 in DNA: TGCGCCAGCAGCCGCTCAATTCCGGGACAGATAGACTACGAGCAGTACTTC.

Written as DNA, the CDR3 is TGTGCCAGCAGCTTTCAAGGGGGGGGGACAGAGCAGTTCTTC. The encoded protein is CASSFQGGGTEQFF. The chain employs TRBV7-9 and TRBJ2-1; perhaps TRBD2 as D (7 bases). Germline CDR1 reads SEHNR; CDR2 reads FQNEAQ (reference sequence). Trimming took 3 bases from V and 10 from J, leaving 16 bases between them. The CDR3 sequence is 14 residues long.

On this clone: At the DNA level, this CDR3 is encoded by other sequences in the same sample as well. This chain connects TRBV5-1 to TRBJ2-7, with TRBD1 identical over 8 bases. The V gene's germline CDR1 is SGHRS and CDR2 YFSETQ. CDR3 length: 13 residues. J gave up 3 bases and V 4 bases, and 3 bases lay outside the gene matches. The CDR3 sequence is CASSRDRYYEQYF. The CDR3 nucleotides read TGCGCCAGCAGCCGGGACAGGTACTACGAGCAGTACTTC.

In this sample, this clone turned up a few times. The gene calls are TRBV5-6 and TRBJ1-3; 7 nucleotides align to TRBD1. The germline V gene has CDR1 SGHDT and CDR2 YYEEEE. The J segment lost 1 base and the V segment lost 1 base, leaving 5 bases of the junction unmatched. The CDR3 sequence is 16 residues long. The CDR3 DNA is TGTGCCAGCAGCTTGAAGAGGGGGCAGTCTGGAAACACCATATATTTT. It is translated as CASSLKRGQSGNTIYF.

The V call is TRBV4-1, the J call TRBJ2-7; 7 bases map to TRBD2. V was pared by 0 bases and J by 3 bases, with 5 bases of the junction left unmatched. Germline loops: CDR1 MGHRA, CDR2 YSYEKL. This CDR3 has 15 amino acids. CDR3 in DNA: TGCGCCAGCAGCCAAGAACCTGGGGGGGACTACGAGCAGTACTTC. Encoded protein: CASSQEPGGDYEQYF.

The genes are TRBV7-9 and TRBJ2-1; D is perhaps TRBD2 (6 bases). Per germline, CDR1 SEHNR and CDR2 FQNEAQ (reference sequence). Trimming took off 2 bases at V and 5 bases at J, with 10 bases between the two ends. The CDR3 extends over 14 amino acids. This CDR3 is CASSLIGGNNEQFF. The CDR3 DNA reads as TGTGCCAGCAGCTTAATTGGGGGGAACAATGAGCAGTTCTTC. Full variable domain (outside the CDR3, taken from reference TRBV7-9 and TRBJ2-1): DTGVSQNPRHKITKRGQNVTFRCDPISEHNRLYWYRQTLGQGPEFLTYFQNEAQLEKSRLLSDRFSAERPKGSFSTLEIQRTEQGDSAMYLCASSLIGGNNEQFFGPGTRLTVL.

J is TRBJ2-2 and V is TRBV5-6, with 8 bases lining up with TRBD1. Germline V gene lookup returns CDR1 SGHDT and CDR2 YYEEEE. Trimming took 3 bases from V and 1 from J; bases not matched to a gene: 2. CDR3 length equals 15 residues. CDR3 region: CASSSDRVNTGELFF. Here the CDR3 DNA reads TGTGCCAGCAGCTCGGACAGGGTGAACACCGGGGAGCTGTTTTTT.

This clone was detected once. The V and J genes are TRBV27 and TRBJ2-5, with D unclear. CDR3 length: 13 amino acids. With 0 bases removed from V and 5 bases from J, the gap between germline ends came to 7 bases. CDR1 and CDR2 (germline): MNHEY, SMNVEV (reference sequence). This chain's CDR3 is CASSLSIRETQYF. The CDR3 nucleotides read TGTGCCAGCAGTTTATCGATCCGGGAGACCCAGTACTTC.

V is TRBV2 and J is TRBJ1-2, with 7 bases matching TRBD1. J lost 5 bases, V lost 6 bases, and 12 bases had no gene match. Germline CDR1 SNHLY, CDR2 FYNNEI. CDR3 length: 15 residues. CDR3 nucleotide sequence: TGTGCCAGCAGGGTTAACAGGGGCGGACTTTATGGCTACACCTTC. Translating gives CASRVNRGGLYGYTF.

This chain links TRBV25-1 with TRBJ2-7; TRBD2 might be the D (6 bases). The CDR3 spans 17 residues. Deletions cut 3 bases from V and 3 bases from J, with 21 bases between. CDR1 and CDR2 (germline): MGHDK, SYGVNS. The DNA of the CDR3 is TGTGCCAGCAGTGAGCCGCCCAGGGCGGGATACTACTACGAGCAGTACTTC. Translation: CASSEPPRAGYYYEQYF.

V is TRBV11-3 and J is TRBJ2-7; D is uncertain. Trimming took off 5 bases at V and 3 bases at J, with 8 bases between the two ends. This CDR3 spans 12 amino acids. CDR1 SGHNT and CDR2 YENEEA come from the germline V gene. In DNA form, the CDR3 reads TGTGCCAGCAGCCCTAACTACTACGAGCAGTACTTC. Encoded protein: CASSPNYYEQYF.

The V call is TRBV11-2, the J call TRBJ1-4, with 7 bases fitting TRBD1. CDR3 size: 14 residues. Germline trimming cut 5 bases from V and 6 bases from J; bases unmatched to any gene: 6. Germline V gives CDR1 SGHAT, CDR2 FQNNGV. CDR3 loop: CASSPGTVDEKLFF. In DNA form, the CDR3 reads TGTGCCAGCAGCCCCGGGACAGTAGATGAAAAACTGTTTTTT.